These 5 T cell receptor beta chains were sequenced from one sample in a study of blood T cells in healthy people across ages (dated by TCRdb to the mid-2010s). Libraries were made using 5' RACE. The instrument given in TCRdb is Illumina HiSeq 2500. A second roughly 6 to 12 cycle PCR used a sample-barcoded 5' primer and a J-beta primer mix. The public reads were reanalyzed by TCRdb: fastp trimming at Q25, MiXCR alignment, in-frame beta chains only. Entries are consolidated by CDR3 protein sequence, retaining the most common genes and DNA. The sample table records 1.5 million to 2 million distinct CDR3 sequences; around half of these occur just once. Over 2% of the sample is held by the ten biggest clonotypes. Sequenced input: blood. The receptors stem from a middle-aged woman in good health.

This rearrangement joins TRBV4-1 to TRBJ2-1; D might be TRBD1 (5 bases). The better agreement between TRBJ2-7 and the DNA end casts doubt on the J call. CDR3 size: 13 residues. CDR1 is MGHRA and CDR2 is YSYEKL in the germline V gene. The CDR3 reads CASSHLRGNEQYF. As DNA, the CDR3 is TGCGCCAGCAGCCATCTTAGGGGTAATGAGCAGTACTTC.

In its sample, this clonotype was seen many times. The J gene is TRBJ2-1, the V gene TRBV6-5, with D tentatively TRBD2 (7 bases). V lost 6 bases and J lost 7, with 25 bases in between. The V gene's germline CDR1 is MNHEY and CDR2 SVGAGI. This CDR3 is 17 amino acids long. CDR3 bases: TGTGCCAGCAGAGGGCAGGGTACGGGGGGCCCTCGAAATGAGCAGTTCTTC. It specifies CASRGQGTGGPRNEQFF.

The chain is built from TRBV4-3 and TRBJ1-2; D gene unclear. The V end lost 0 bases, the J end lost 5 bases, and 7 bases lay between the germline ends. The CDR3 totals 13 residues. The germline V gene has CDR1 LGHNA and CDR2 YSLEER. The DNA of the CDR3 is TGCGCCAGCAGCCAAGATTTACGATATGGCTACACCTTC. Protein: CASSQDLRYGYTF.

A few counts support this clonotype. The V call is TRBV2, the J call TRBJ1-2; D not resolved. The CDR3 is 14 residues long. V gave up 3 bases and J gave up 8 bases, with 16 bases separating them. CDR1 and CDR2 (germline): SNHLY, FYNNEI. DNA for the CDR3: TGTGCCAGCAGTGACATGCTCCTTTGGTACGGCTACACCTTC. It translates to CASSDMLLWYGYTF.

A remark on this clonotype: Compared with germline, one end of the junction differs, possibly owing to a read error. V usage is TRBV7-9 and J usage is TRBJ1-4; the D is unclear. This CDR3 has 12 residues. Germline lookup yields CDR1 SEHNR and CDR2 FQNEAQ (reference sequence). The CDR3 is CASHGNNEKLFF. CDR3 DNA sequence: TGCGCCAGCCACGGTAATAATGAAAAACTGTTTTTT.